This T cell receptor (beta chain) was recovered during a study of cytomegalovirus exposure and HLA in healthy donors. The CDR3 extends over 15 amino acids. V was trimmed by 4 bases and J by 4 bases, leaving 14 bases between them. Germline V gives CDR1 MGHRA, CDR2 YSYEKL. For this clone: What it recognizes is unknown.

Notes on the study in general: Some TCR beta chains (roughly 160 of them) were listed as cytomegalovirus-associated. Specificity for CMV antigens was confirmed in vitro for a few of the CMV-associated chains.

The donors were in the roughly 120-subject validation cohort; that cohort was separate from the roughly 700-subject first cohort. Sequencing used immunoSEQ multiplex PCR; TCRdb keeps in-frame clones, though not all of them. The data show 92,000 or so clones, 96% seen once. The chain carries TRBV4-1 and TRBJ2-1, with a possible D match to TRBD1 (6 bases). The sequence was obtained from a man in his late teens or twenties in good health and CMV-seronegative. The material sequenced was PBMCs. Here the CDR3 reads CASSPGQKSYNEQFF. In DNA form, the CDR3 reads TGCGCCAGCAGCCCCGGACAGAAGTCGTACAATGAGCAGTTCTTC.